This T cell receptor beta chain was recorded in a study of cytomegalovirus exposure and HLA in healthy donors. Primers for the PCR totalled 60 Vbeta and 13 Jbeta. Clones were sequenced by immunoSEQ multiplex PCR, and TCRdb holds only the in-frame ones, with some missing. The sample contains some 91,000 clones, around 80% of which appear only once. General observations from the study: Cytomegalovirus status was reportedly diagnosed by the classifier with high sensitivity and specificity. TCR beta sequences numbering some 17,000 were associated with HLA alleles at 0.05 false discovery rate in a later analysis.

Trimming stripped 3 bases from V and 7 bases from J, with 15 bases between. The CDR3 covers 15 residues. Germline V CDR1 and CDR2: LNHDA, SQIVND (reference sequence). Note on this clone: Its specificity is unknown.

The specimen was PBMCs. The V and J genes are TRBV19 and TRBJ1-4; possibly TRBD1 for D (6 bases). This receptor was taken from a woman aged 55-75 years in good health and CMV-seronegative. CDR3 in DNA: TGTGCCAGTAGTATTATTGGTCAGGGGAGTGAAAAACTGTTTTTT. The encoded protein is CASSIIGQGSEKLFF.